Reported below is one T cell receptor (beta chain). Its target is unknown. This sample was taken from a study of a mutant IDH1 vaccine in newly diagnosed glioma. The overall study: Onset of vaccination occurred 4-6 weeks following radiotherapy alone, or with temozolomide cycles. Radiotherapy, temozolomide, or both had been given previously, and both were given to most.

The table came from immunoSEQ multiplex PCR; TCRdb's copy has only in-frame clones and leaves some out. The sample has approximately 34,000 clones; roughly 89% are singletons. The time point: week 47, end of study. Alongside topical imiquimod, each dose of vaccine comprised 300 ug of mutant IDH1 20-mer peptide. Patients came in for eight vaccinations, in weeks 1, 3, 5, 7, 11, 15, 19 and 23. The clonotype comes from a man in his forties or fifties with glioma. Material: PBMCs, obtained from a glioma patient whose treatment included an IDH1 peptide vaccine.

The CDR3 DNA sequence: TGTGCCAGTAGTAGGATTCTAGCGGGAGGTGGCAATGAGCAGTTCTTC. This gives the protein CASSRILAGGGNEQFF. The rearrangement uses TRBV19 and TRBJ2-1; the match to TRBD2 covers 11 bases. The junction had 8 bases not matched to a gene; V was cut back by 4 bases and J by 6 bases. CDR3 length equals 16 residues. CDR1 LNHDA and CDR2 SQIVND come from the germline V gene (reference sequence).